This T cell receptor (beta chain) was retrieved from a study of T cells in Graves' hyperthyroidism and ophthalmopathy. V lost 4 bases to trimming and J lost 1 base, with 8 bases between them. The CDR3 loop spans 14 amino acids. The germline V gene encodes CDR1 LNHNV and CDR2 YYDKDF (reference sequence). RNA transcripts gave rise to amplified TCR beta CDR3 regions. In the first-round RT-PCR of the TCR CDR3, the HTBI primer set was used. TCRdb reprocessed the multiplex PCR reads with MiXCR, giving one entry per CDR3 protein. The sample carries roughly 300,000 distinct CDR3 sequences, approximately 18% recorded once.

V usage is TRBV15 and J usage is TRBJ2-1; unclear D gene. The TCR was taken from a woman between 50 and 59 years old with Graves' hyperthyroidism. The sequencing input was blood. The CDR3 DNA follows: TGTGCCACCAGCAACTTCGGATCCTACAATGAGCAGTTCTTC. This gives the protein CATSNFGSYNEQFF.